This passage covers 2 T cell receptor beta chains from one sample sequenced in a study of blood T cells in healthy people across ages. Combining a sample-barcoded 5' primer with a J-beta primer mix, a second PCR ran for 7 to 11 cycles. MiXCR, run by TCRdb on the 5' RACE reads, gives a single entry per CDR3 protein. Here the sample spans over a million distinct CDR3 sequences, about 43% being singletons. The sequencing sample was made of blood. These receptors came from a woman aged 18-35 years in good health.

This clonotype was seen ten or more times. V and J are TRBV10-3 and TRBJ1-2; D is ambiguous. From germline, CDR1 is ENHRY and CDR2 SYGVKD. The CDR3 has 12 residues. Trimming removed 0 bases at V and 8 bases at J, with 7 bases between. For the CDR3, the DNA is TGTGCCATCAGTGAGTCGAGTGGCGGCTACACCTTC. Translated: CAISESSGGYTF.

The J gene is TRBJ2-2, the V gene TRBV7-9; 10 bases map to TRBD2. The junction had 4 bases not matched to a gene; V was cut back by 11 bases and J by 7 bases. The CDR3 has 12 residues. The germline CDR1 and CDR2 sequences are SEHNR and FQNEAQ (reference sequence). The CDR3 nucleotides are TGTGCCGGGACTAGCGACCACGGGGAGCTGTTTTTT. It translates to CAGTSDHGELFF.